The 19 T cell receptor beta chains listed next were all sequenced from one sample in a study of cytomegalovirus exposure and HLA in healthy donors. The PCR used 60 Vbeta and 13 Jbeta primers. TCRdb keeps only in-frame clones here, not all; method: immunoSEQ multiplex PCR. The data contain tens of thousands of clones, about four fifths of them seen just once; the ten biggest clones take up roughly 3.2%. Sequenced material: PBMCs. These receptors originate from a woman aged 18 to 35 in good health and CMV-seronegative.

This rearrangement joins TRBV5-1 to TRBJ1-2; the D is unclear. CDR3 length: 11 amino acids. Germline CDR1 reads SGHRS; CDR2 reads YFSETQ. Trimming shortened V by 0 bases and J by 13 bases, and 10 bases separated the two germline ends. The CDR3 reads CASSLGVMRTF. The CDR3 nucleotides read TGCGCCAGCAGCTTGGGAGTAATGCGCACCTTC.

The CDR3 spells CASSRASLAHQETQYF. The CDR3 DNA is TGTGCCAGCAGCCGAGCCTCCCTAGCGCACCAAGAGACCCAGTACTTC. This rearrangement joins TRBV27 to TRBJ2-5; a possible D gene is TRBD2 (6 bases). CDR3 length equals 16 residues. Between the trimmed V and J ends, which lost 6 bases and 0 bases, there was a span of 17 bases. The germline V gene has CDR1 MNHEY and CDR2 SMNVEV (reference sequence).

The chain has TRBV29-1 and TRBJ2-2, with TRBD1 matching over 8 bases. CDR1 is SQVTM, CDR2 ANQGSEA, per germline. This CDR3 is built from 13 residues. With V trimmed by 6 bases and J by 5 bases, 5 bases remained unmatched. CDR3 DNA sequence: TGCAGCGTAAACACAGGGGGTACCGGGGAGCTGTTTTTT. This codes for CSVNTGGTGELFF.

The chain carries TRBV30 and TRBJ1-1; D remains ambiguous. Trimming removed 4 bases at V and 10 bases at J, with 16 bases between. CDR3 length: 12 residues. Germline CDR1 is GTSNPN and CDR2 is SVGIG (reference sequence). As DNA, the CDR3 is TGTGCCTGGAAAAGCAGGTTACAAGGAGCTTTCTTT. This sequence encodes CAWKSRLQGAFF.

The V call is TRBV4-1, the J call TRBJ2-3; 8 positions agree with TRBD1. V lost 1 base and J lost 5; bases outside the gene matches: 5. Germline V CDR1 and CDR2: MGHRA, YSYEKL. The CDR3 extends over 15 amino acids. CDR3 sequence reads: CASSQGTGWGDTQYF. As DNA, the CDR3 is TGCGCCAGCAGCCAAGGGACAGGGTGGGGAGATACGCAGTATTTT.

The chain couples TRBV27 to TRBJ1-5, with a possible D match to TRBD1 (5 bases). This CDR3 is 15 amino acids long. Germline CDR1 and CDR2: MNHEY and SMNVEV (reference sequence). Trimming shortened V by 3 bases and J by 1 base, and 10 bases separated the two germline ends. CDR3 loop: CASSLRRASNQPQHF. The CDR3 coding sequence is TGTGCCAGCAGTTTGCGCAGGGCAAGCAATCAGCCCCAGCATTTT.

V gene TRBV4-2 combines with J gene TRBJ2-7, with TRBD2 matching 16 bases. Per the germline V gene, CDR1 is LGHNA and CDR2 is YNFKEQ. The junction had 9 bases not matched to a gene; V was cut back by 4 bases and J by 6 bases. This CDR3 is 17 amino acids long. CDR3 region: CASSRGLAGGPFSEQYF. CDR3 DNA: TGTGCCAGCAGCCGGGGACTAGCGGGAGGGCCTTTCTCCGAGCAGTACTTC.

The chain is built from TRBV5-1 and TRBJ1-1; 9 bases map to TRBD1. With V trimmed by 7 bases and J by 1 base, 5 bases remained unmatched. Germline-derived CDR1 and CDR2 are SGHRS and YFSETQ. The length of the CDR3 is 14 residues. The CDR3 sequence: CASQETGGNTEAFF. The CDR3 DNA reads TGCGCCAGCCAGGAGACAGGGGGGAACACTGAAGCTTTCTTT.

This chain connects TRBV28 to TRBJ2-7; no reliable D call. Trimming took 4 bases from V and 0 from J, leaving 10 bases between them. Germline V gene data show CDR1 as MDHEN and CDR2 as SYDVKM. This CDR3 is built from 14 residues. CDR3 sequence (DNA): TGTGCCAGCAGTTCCAGCGAAAGCTCCTACGAGCAGTACTTC. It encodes CASSSSESSYEQYF. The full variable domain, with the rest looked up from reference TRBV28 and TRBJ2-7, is DVKVTQSSRYLVKRTGEKVFLECVQDMDHENMFWYRQDPGLGLRLIYFSYDVKMKEKGDIPEGYSVSREKKERFSLILESASTNQTSMYLCASSSSESSYEQYFGPGTRLTVT.

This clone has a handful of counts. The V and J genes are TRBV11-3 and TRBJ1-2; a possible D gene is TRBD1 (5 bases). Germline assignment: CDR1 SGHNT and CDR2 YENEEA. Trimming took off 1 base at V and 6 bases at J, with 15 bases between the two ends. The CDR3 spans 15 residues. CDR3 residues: CASSLGQGRRDGYTF. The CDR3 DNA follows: TGTGCCAGCAGCTTAGGGCAGGGTCGCCGGGATGGCTACACCTTC.

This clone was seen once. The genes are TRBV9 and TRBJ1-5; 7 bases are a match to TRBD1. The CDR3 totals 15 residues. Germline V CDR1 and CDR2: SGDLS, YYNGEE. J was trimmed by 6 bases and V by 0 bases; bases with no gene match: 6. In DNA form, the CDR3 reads TGTGCCAGCAGCGTAGGGGTAGGGGGCGTTCAGCCCCAGCATTTT. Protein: CASSVGVGGVQPQHF. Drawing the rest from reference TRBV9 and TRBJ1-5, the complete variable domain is DSGVTQTPKHLITATGQRVTLRCSPRSGDLSVYWYQQSLDQGLQFLIQYYNGEERAKGNILERFSAQQFPDLHSELNLSSLELGDSALYFCASSVGVGGVQPQHFGDGTRLSIL.

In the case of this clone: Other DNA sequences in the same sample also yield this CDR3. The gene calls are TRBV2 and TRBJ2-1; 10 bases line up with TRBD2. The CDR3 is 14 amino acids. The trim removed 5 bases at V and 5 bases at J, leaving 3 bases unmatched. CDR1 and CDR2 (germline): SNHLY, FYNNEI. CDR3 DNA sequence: TGTGCCAGCAGTAGACTAGCGGGTGACAATGAGCAGTTCTTC. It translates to CASSRLAGDNEQFF.

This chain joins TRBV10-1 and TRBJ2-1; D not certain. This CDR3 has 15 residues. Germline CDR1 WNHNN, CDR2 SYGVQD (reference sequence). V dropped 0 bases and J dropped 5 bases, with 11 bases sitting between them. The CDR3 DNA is TGCGCCAGCAGTGAGTCAGGCGGAGAAAACAATGAGCAGTTCTTC. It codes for CASSESGGENNEQFF.

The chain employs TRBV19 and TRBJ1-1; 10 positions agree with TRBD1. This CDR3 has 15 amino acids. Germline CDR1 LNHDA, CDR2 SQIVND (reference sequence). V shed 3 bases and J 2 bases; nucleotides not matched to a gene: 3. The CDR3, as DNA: TGTGCCAGTAGTATCCGGGACAGGGGAAACACTGAAGCTTTCTTT. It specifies CASSIRDRGNTEAFF.

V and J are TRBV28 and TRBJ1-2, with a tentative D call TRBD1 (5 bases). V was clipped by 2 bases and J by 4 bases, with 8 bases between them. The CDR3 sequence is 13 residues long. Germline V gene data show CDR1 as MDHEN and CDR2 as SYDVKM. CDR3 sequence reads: CASSLETAYGYTF. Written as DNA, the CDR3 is TGTGCCAGCAGTTTAGAGACAGCCTATGGCTACACCTTC.

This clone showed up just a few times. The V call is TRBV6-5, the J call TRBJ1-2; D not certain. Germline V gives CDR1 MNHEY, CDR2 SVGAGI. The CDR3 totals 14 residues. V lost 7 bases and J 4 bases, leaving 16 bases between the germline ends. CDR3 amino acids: CASTSQAVLYGYTF. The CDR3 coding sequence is TGTGCCAGCACTTCGCAGGCCGTCCTCTATGGCTACACCTTC.

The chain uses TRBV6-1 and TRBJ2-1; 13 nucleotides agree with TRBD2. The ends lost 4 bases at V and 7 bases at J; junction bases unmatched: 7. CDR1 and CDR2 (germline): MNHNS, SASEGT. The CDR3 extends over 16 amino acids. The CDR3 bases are TGTGCCAGCAGTGTCAAACCGGGACTAGCGGGGAATGAGCAGTTCTTC. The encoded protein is CASSVKPGLAGNEQFF.

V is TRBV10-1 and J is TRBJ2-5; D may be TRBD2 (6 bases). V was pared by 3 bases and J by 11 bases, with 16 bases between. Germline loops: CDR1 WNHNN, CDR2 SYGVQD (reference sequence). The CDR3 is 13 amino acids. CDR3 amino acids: CASSEASAREQYF. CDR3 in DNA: TGCGCCAGCAGTGAAGCGAGCGCCCGGGAGCAGTACTTC.

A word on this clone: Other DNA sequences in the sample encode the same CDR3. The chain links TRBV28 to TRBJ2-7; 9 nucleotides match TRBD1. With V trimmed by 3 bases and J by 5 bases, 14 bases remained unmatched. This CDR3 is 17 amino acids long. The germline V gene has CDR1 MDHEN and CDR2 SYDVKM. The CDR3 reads CASSLSLGTGNLHEQYF. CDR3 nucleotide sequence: TGTGCCAGCAGTTTGAGCCTAGGGACAGGGAATTTGCACGAGCAGTACTTC.